These 28 T cell receptor beta chains were all obtained from the same sample, sequenced in a study of shared clonotypes between healthy human individuals. Repertoires were generated with immunoSEQ multiplex PCR, while TCRdb's copy carries only in-frame clones and drops some. The repertoire consists of more than 1.2 million clones, with 98% to 99% occurring once and the leading ten covering 0.36%. Sequenced sample: naive CD4+ T cells sorted from blood. Subset indicated: CD45RA+ positively selected. These receptors came from a man aged 30 to 45 in good health.

The V gene is TRBV5-1, the J gene TRBJ2-1; 8 bases agree with TRBD2. The CDR3 has 18 amino acids. V was pared by 2 bases and J by 6 bases, with 16 bases of the junction left unmatched. The germline V gene encodes CDR1 SGHRS and CDR2 YFSETQ. In nucleotides, the CDR3 is TGCGCCAGCAGCTTATTCCCCCGGACTAGCTCGGGGATCAATGAGCAGTTCTTC. Its protein is CASSLFPRTSSGINEQFF.

The chain joins TRBV5-1 to TRBJ1-1; 7 nucleotides match TRBD1. J was trimmed by 1 base and V by 0 bases; bases with no gene match: 6. The CDR3 loop spans 16 amino acids. The V gene's germline CDR1 is SGHRS and CDR2 YFSETQ. CDR3: CASSLARGTANTEAFF. DNA for the CDR3: TGCGCCAGCAGCTTGGCCCGGGGGACAGCGAACACTGAAGCTTTCTTT.

This rearrangement joins TRBV12-2 to TRBJ2-1; the table calls TRBD2, which could not be checked here. TRBV12-2 is recorded as a pseudogene. The CDR3 has 14 residues. In nucleotides, the CDR3 is TGTGCAAGTCGCTTTTGGGAGAGGTACAATGAGCAGTTCTTC. Translating gives CASRFWERYNEQFF.

The chain has TRBV9 and TRBJ2-3, with 8 bases that match TRBD2. V gave up 2 bases and J gave up 1 base; unmatched junction bases: 6. The CDR3 extends over 16 amino acids. Looked up from germline, CDR1 is SGDLS and CDR2 is YYNGEE. DNA of the CDR3: TGTGCCAGCAGCGTGTCCAGCGGGAGACGCACAGATACGCAGTATTTT. As protein: CASSVSSGRRTDTQYF.

This rearrangement joins TRBV29-1 to TRBJ1-1; 11 nucleotides align to TRBD1. This CDR3 comprises 17 residues. CDR1 and CDR2 from the germline V gene are SQVTM and ANQGSEA. The trim removed 4 bases at V and 7 bases at J, leaving 17 bases unmatched. CDR3 DNA sequence: TGCAGCGTTGGGACAGGGGGCGCTTTCGGTTTCGGGCGTGAAGCTTTCTTT. It specifies CSVGTGGAFGFGREAFF.

This CDR3 is CSVLGTSGLASTDTQYF. The CDR3 nucleotides are TGCAGCGTACTAGGGACTAGCGGGTTAGCTAGCACAGATACGCAGTATTTT. J is TRBJ2-3 and V is TRBV29-1; 12 bases map to TRBD2. The germline V gene has CDR1 SQVTM and CDR2 ANQGSEA. Losses at the gene ends were 6 bases for V and 0 bases for J; bases not matched to a gene: 10. The CDR3 runs 17 residues.

Concerning this clone itself: The sample has other DNA sequences that encode this CDR3 too. The V gene is TRBV5-1, the J gene TRBJ2-7; D is possibly TRBD2 (6 bases). Germline V gene data show CDR1 as SGHRS and CDR2 as YFSETQ. This CDR3 is built from 15 residues. Trimming cost V 0 bases and J 0 bases, with 10 bases left between them. The CDR3 nucleotides read TGCGCCAGCAGCTTGGGGGCGGGAAGCTCCTACGAGCAGTACTTC. Its translation: CASSLGAGSSYEQYF. Combining the CDR3 with reference TRBV5-1 and TRBJ2-7 gives the whole variable domain KAGVTQTPRYLIKTRGQQVTLSCSPISGHRSVSWYQQTPGQGLQFLFEYFSETQRNKGNFPGRFSGRQFSNSRSEMNVSTLELGDSALYLCASSLGAGSSYEQYFGPGTRLTVT.

V gene TRBV18 combines with J gene TRBJ2-7, with D hard to call. V was clipped by 1 base and J by 1 base, with 5 bases between them. The CDR3 runs to 13 residues. The V gene's germline CDR1 is KGHSH and CDR2 LQKENI. This CDR3 is CASSPLESYEQYF. The CDR3 coding sequence is TGTGCCAGCTCACCACTGGAATCCTACGAGCAGTACTTC.

This chain joins TRBV7-3 and TRBJ1-1; no clear D gene. This CDR3 contains 15 residues. The germline CDR1 and CDR2 sequences are SGHTA and FQGTGA. The V end lost 1 base, the J end lost 6 bases, and 15 bases lay between the germline ends. As DNA, the CDR3 is TGTGCCAGCAGCTTAATAGGAAGGGCGCACGCTGAAGCTTTCTTT. Translated, it gives CASSLIGRAHAEAFF.

For this clone: The same CDR3 can be traced to other DNA sequences in this sample. The rearrangement links TRBV5-1 to TRBJ2-1; 11 positions match TRBD2. The CDR3 runs to 15 residues. CDR1 SGHRS and CDR2 YFSETQ come from the germline V gene. The J segment lost 5 bases and the V segment lost 4 bases, leaving 5 bases of the junction unmatched. CDR3 residues: CASSLIAGGDNEQFF. The CDR3 DNA reads as TGCGCCAGCAGCCTTATAGCGGGAGGGGACAATGAGCAGTTCTTC.

The genes are TRBV7-9 and TRBJ2-7; 9 nucleotides agree with TRBD2. Germline values: CDR1 SEHNR, CDR2 FQNEAQ (reference sequence). The CDR3 contains 15 residues. Germline trimming cut 5 bases from V and 6 bases from J; bases unmatched to any gene: 11. The chain's CDR3 is CASSQPGLALGEQYF. DNA for the CDR3: TGTGCCAGCAGCCAGCCGGGACTAGCACTTGGCGAGCAGTACTTC.

The rearrangement joins TRBV5-1 to TRBJ2-7; 7 nucleotides align to TRBD1. V lost 0 bases to trimming and J lost 3 bases; unmatched junction nucleotides: 9. The CDR3 consists of 16 residues. CDR1 SGHRS and CDR2 YFSETQ come from the germline V gene. This CDR3 reads CASSLEVGQRYYEQYF. CDR3 coding DNA: TGCGCCAGCAGCTTGGAAGTGGGACAGCGATACTACGAGCAGTACTTC.

The chain joins TRBV19 to TRBJ1-5, with D hard to call. The CDR3 consists of 16 residues. Germline V lookup: CDR1 LNHDA, CDR2 SQIVND (reference sequence). The ends were cut back, 4 bases at V and 1 base at J, with 14 bases in the middle. CDR3 residues: CASSTGLDRSNQPQHF. As DNA, the CDR3 is TGTGCCAGTAGTACAGGACTGGATAGGAGCAATCAGCCCCAGCATTTT.

This rearrangement joins TRBV2 to TRBJ2-7; 7 nucleotides match TRBD2. V was clipped by 7 bases and J by 0 bases; unmatched bases: 3. Germline V CDR1 and CDR2: SNHLY, FYNNEI. The CDR3 is made up of 13 amino acids. This CDR3 reads CASKRDLSYEQYF. The CDR3 nucleotides read TGTGCCAGCAAGCGGGACCTCTCCTACGAGCAGTACTTC.

This sequence joins TRBV7-3 and TRBJ2-1, with D perhaps matching TRBD2 (6 bases). The CDR3 is 16 residues long. Germline-derived CDR1 and CDR2 are SGHTA and FQGTGA. Deletions cut 4 bases from V and 1 base from J, with 14 bases between. CDR3 sequence reads: CASSSGGSGSYNEQFF. In DNA form, the CDR3 reads TGTGCCAGCAGCTCCGGTGGTAGCGGATCCTACAATGAGCAGTTCTTC.

The V call is TRBV19, the J call TRBJ1-2; TRBD1 matches 9 bases. Trimming cost V 3 bases and J 4 bases; bases outside gene matches: 6. There are 15 residues in the CDR3. CDR1 and CDR2 from the germline V gene are LNHDA and SQIVND (reference sequence). The DNA for the CDR3 is TGTGCCAGTAGTATCGGGACAGGGACCGTCTATGGCTACACCTTC. Encoded protein: CASSIGTGTVYGYTF.

The chain joins TRBV10-3 to TRBJ1-5; D ambiguous. This CDR3 comprises 11 residues. The germline V and J ends were trimmed by 8 bases and 3 bases, with 5 bases remaining between them. The V gene's germline CDR1 is ENHRY and CDR2 SYGVKD. Written as DNA, the CDR3 is TGTGCCATCGGGCCCAATCAGCCCCAGCATTTT. It encodes CAIGPNQPQHF.

The chain couples TRBV27 to TRBJ2-7, with 10 bases fitting TRBD2. The germline CDR1 and CDR2 sequences are MNHEY and SMNVEV (reference sequence). The CDR3 consists of 16 residues. J lost 1 base, V lost 5 bases, and 8 bases had no gene match. This CDR3 reads CASSRLSGRVSYEQYF. Written as DNA, the CDR3 is TGTGCCAGCAGTCGTCTCAGCGGGAGGGTTTCCTACGAGCAGTACTTC.

V and J are TRBV4-1 and TRBJ1-2; D is undetermined. In germline, CDR1 is MGHRA, CDR2 YSYEKL. The CDR3 extends over 14 amino acids. V lost 1 base, J lost 0 bases, and 6 bases lay in between. CDR3 sequence: CASSQATTNYGYTF. The CDR3 bases are TGCGCCAGCAGCCAAGCCACGACTAACTATGGCTACACCTTC.

The J gene is TRBJ2-3, the V gene TRBV4-3, with TRBD2 as a possible D gene (6 bases). Per germline, CDR1 LGHNA and CDR2 YSLEER. The CDR3 is 16 residues long. Trimming left V 1 base short and J 3 bases short, with 14 bases between. CDR3 sequence (DNA): TGCGCCAGCAGCCAAGGTTGGCGGGGAGAGACAGATACGCAGTATTTT. Amino acids: CASSQGWRGETDTQYF.

This chain links TRBV6-1 with TRBJ1-2; D is possibly TRBD1 (5 bases). The CDR3 consists of 14 residues. V was cut by 1 base and J by 2 bases, with 8 bases left in between. The germline gives CDR1 MNHNS, CDR2 SASEGT. The CDR3: CASSEGGRNYGYTF. The CDR3 nucleotides are TGTGCCAGCAGTGAAGGGGGCAGGAACTATGGCTACACCTTC.

The chain combines TRBV29-1 with TRBJ2-1; 9 bases are shared with TRBD2. After removal of 3 bases from V and 1 base from J, the junction contained 4 bases not matched to a gene. The germline V gene has CDR1 SQVTM and CDR2 ANQGSEA. This CDR3 is built from 15 residues. CDR3 bases: TGCAGCGTTGATGGCGGGAGGGGTTCCTACAATGAGCAGTTCTTC. Encoded protein: CSVDGGRGSYNEQFF.

The chain carries TRBV6-1 and TRBJ2-1, with D maybe TRBD1 (5 bases). V was pared by 5 bases and J by 8 bases, with 16 bases between. Germline lookup yields CDR1 MNHNS and CDR2 SASEGT. The CDR3 is made up of 14 amino acids. The CDR3 DNA reads TGTGCCAGCAGTCGGCACAGGAACTCCGATGAGCAGTTCTTC. It encodes CASSRHRNSDEQFF.

This chain uses TRBV5-6 with TRBJ1-1, with D unresolved. The CDR3 loop spans 14 amino acids. V gave up 6 bases and J gave up 0 bases, with 12 bases separating them. CDR1 is SGHDT, CDR2 YYEEEE, per germline. The CDR3 loop is CASIPRSLNTEAFF. The CDR3 DNA sequence: TGTGCCAGCATCCCCCGTTCCTTGAACACTGAAGCTTTCTTT.

The chain has TRBV6-5 and TRBJ2-2; D is possibly TRBD1 (5 bases). Germline V gives CDR1 MNHEY, CDR2 SVGAGI. The CDR3 sequence is 15 residues long. With 1 base removed from V and 7 bases from J, the gap between germline ends came to 13 bases. The chain's CDR3 is CASSYFREGNGELFF. CDR3 sequence (DNA): TGTGCCAGCAGTTACTTCAGGGAAGGCAACGGGGAGCTGTTTTTT.

The gene calls are TRBV5-1 and TRBJ2-7; TRBD2 aligns across 8 bases. The last part of the DNA fits TRBJ2-1 better; the J call may be wrong. Per germline, CDR1 SGHRS and CDR2 YFSETQ. The CDR3 totals 14 residues. The DNA for the CDR3 is TGCGCCAGCCGGAGGATAGCGGGACATTCTGAGCAGTTCTTC. It translates to CASRRIAGHSEQFF.

This sequence joins TRBV5-1 and TRBJ2-2; 15 positions agree with TRBD2. V trimming: 4 bases; J trimming: 7 bases; junction bases outside the gene matches: 11. The CDR3 has 18 residues. Germline V gene sequence: CDR1 SGHRS, CDR2 YFSETQ. The CDR3 DNA reads as TGCGCCAGCAGCGGGGATGGACTAGCGGGAGGGCCAAGCGGGGAGCTGTTTTTT. This encodes CASSGDGLAGGPSGELFF. Supplemented by reference TRBV5-1 and TRBJ2-2, the full variable domain reads KAGVTQTPRYLIKTRGQQVTLSCSPISGHRSVSWYQQTPGQGLQFLFEYFSETQRNKGNFPGRFSGRQFSNSRSEMNVSTLELGDSALYLCASSGDGLAGGPSGELFFGEGSRLTVL.

J is TRBJ2-7 and V is TRBV2, with 7 bases matching TRBD1. This CDR3 contains 15 residues. CDR1 and CDR2 from the germline V gene are SNHLY and FYNNEI. V lost 6 bases, J lost 0 bases, and 8 bases stayed unmatched. The CDR3 sequence: CASREQGIHSYEQYF. The CDR3 nucleotides are TGTGCCAGCAGGGAACAGGGGATTCACTCCTACGAGCAGTACTTC.